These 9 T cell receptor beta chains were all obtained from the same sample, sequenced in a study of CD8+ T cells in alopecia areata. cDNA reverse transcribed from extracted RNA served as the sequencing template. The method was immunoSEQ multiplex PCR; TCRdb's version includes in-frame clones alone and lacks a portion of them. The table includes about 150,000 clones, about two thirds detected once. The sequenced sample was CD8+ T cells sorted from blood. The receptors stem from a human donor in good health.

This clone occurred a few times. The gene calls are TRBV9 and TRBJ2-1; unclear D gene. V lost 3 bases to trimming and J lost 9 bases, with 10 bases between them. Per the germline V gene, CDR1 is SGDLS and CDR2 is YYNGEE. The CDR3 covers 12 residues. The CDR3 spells CASSANTVEQFF. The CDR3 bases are TGTGCCAGCAGCGCAAACACAGTTGAGCAGTTCTTC.

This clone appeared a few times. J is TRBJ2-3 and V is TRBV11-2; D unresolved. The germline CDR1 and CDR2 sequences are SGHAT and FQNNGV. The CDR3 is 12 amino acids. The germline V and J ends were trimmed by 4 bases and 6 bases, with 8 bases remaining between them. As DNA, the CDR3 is TGTGCCAGCAGCTCAGTGGGGGATACGCAGTATTTT. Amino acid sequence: CASSSVGDTQYF.

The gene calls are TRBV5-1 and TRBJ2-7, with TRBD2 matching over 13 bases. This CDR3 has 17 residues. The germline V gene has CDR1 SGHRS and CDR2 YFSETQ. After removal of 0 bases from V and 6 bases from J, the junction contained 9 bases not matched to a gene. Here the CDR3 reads CASSLVGLAGAGAEQYF. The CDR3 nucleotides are TGCGCCAGCAGCTTGGTCGGACTAGCGGGAGCGGGTGCCGAGCAGTACTTC.

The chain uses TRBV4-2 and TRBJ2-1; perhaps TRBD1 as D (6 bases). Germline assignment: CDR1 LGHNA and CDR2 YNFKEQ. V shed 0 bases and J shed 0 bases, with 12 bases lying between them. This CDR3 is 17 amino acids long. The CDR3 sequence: CASSQDGQGNSYNEQFF. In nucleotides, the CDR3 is TGTGCCAGCAGCCAAGATGGCCAGGGGAACTCCTACAATGAGCAGTTCTTC.

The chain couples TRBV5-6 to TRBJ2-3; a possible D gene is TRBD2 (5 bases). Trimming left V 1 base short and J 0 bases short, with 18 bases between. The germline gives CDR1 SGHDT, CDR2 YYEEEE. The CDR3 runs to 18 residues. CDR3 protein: CASSLWVREESSTDTQYF. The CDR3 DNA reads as TGTGCCAGCAGCTTGTGGGTACGGGAAGAGTCAAGCACAGATACGCAGTATTTT.

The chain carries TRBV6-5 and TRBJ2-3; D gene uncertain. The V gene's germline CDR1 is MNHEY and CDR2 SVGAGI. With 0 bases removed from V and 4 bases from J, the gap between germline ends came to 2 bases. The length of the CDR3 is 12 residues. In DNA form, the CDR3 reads TGTGCCAGCAGTTACTCCCCAGATACGCAGTATTTT. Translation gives CASSYSPDTQYF.

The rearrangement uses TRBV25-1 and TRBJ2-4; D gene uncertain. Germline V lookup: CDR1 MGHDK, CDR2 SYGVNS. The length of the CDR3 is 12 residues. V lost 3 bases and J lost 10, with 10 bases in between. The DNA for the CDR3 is TGTGCCAGCAGTGACCCGCAGCTAATTCAGTACTTC. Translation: CASSDPQLIQYF.

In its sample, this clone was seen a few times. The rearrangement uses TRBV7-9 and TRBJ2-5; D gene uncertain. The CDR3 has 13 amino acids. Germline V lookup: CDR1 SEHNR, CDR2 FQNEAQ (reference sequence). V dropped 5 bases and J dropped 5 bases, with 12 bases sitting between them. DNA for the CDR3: TGTGCCAGCAGCCGTGACCCGACGGAGACCCAGTACTTC. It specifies CASSRDPTETQYF.

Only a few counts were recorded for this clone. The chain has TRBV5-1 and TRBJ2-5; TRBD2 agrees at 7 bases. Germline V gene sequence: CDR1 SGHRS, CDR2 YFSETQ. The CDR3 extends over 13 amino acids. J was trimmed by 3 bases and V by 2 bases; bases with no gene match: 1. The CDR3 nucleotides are TGCGCCAGCAGCTTCGCGGGAGAAGAGACCCAGTACTTC. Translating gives CASSFAGEETQYF. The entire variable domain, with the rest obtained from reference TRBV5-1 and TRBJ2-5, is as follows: KAGVTQTPRYLIKTRGQQVTLSCSPISGHRSVSWYQQTPGQGLQFLFEYFSETQRNKGNFPGRFSGRQFSNSRSEMNVSTLELGDSALYLCASSFAGEETQYFGPGTRLLVL.